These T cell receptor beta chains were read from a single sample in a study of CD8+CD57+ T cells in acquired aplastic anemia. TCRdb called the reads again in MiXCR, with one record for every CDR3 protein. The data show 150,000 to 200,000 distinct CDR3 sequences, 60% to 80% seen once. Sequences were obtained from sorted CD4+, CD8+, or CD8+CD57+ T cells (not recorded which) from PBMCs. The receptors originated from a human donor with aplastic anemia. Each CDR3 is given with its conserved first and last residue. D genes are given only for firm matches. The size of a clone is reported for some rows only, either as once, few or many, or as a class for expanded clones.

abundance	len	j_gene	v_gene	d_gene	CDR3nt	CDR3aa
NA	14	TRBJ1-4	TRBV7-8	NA	TGTGCCAGCAGTGGGGGCAGGGCTGATGAAAAACTGTTTTTT	CASSGGRADEKLFF
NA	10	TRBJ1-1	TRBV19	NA	TGTGCCAGTAGGCAGGGGAGAGCTTTCTTT	CASRQGRAFF
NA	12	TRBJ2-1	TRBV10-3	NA	TGTGCCTCAGGGACTTTCTACAATGAGCAGTTCTTC	CASGTFYNEQFF
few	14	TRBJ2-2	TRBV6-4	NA	TGTGCCAGCAGTGACAGGGATAACACCGGGGAGCTGTTTTTT	CASSDRDNTGELFF
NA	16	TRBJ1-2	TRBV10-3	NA	TGTGCCATCAGTGAGTTCGCCCCGGGGGGGGGCGATGGCTACACCTTT	CAISEFAPGGGDGYTF
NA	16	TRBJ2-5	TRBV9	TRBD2	TGTGCCAGCAGCGAAGGACTAGCGGGGGGCAATGAGACCCAGTACTTC	CASSEGLAGGNETQYF
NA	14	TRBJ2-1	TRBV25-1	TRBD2	TGTGCCAGCTCGATCAGCGGGAGCGACAATGAGCAGTTCTTC	CASSISGSDNEQFF
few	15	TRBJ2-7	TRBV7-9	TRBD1	TGTGCCAGCAGCTACACTCCGACAGGGTACCACGAGCAGTACTTC	CASSYTPTGYHEQYF
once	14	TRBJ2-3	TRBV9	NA	TGTGCCAGCAGCGTAGTTGCGTTAGGAGATACGCAGTATTTT	CASSVVALGDTQYF
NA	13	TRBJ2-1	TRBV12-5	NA	TGTGCTAGTGGTCCCGGGCCCAAAAATGAGCAGTTCTTC	CASGPGPKNEQFF
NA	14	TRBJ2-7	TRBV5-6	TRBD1	TGTGCCAGCAGCTTTGGGACAGGGTTCCACGAGCAGTACTTC	CASSFGTGFHEQYF
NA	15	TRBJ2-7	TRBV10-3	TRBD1	TGTGCCAGCAGCCTCCTTCAGGGGGCTTACTACGAGCAGTACTTC	CASSLLQGAYYEQYF
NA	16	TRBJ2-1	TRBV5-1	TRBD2	TGTGCCAGCAGCTCCCGAGCGGGGTTATCAAACAATGAGCAGTTCTTC	CASSSRAGLSNNEQFF
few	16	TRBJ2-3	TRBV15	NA	TGTGCCACCAGCAGAGGTGTCGGGACTAGCACAGATACGCAGTATTTT	CATSRGVGTSTDTQYF
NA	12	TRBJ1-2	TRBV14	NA	TGTGCCAGCAGCCAAGATAGGGCTGGCTACACCTTC	CASSQDRAGYTF
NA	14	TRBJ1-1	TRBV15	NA	TGTGCCACCCACTCTCCCCAGTTGAACACTGAAGCTTTCTTT	CATHSPQLNTEAFF
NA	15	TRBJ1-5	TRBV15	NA	TGTGCCACCAGCAGAGTCGGCCAGGGCGGTCAGCCCCAGCATTTT	CATSRVGQGGQPQHF
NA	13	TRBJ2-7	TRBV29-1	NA	TGCAGCGTTCACGGGGCCAGCTCCTACGAGCAGTACTTC	CSVHGASSYEQYF
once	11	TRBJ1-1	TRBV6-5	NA	TGTGCCAGCACTAACCGGGGACAAGCTTTCTTT	CASTNRGQAFF
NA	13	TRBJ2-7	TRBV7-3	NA	TGTGCCAGCAGCCCGGACGGCCCTTACGAGCAGTACTTC	CASSPDGPYEQYF
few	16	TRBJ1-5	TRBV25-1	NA	TGTGCCAGCAGTGAAGGCGGGGCAGGGATCAATCAGCCCCAGCATTTT	CASSEGGAGINQPQHF
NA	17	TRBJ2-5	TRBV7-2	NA	TGTGCCAGCAGCTTAGCGGTGGGTGGCAGGGGCTGGGAGACCCAGTACTTC	CASSLAVGGRGWETQYF
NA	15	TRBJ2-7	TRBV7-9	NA	TGTGCCAGCAGCCGGCCGGGCAGGCTATTCTACGAGCAGTACTTC	CASSRPGRLFYEQYF
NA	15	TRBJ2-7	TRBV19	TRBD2	TGTGCCAGTAGTACAGCGGGACTGTCCTCCTACGAGCAGTACTTC	CASSTAGLSSYEQYF
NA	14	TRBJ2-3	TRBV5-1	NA	TGCGCCAGCAGCTTGGGGCAGGTCCCAGATACGCAGTATTTT	CASSLGQVPDTQYF
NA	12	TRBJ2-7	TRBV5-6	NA	TGTGCCAGCAGCTTGGGGTTGGGGGAACGGTACTTC	CASSLGLGERYF
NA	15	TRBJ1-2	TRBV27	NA	TGTGCCAGCAGTTTATATCCGGGAGACCCGCAAGGCTACACCTTC	CASSLYPGDPQGYTF
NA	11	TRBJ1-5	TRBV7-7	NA	TGTGCTAGGGGTGTCGATCAGCCCCAGCATTTT	CARGVDQPQHF
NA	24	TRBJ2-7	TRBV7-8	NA	TGTGCCAGCAGCTTAGCCCGACAGGGAGGGTTAGGAGACGGAGAGGGGTCGTACTCCTACGAGCAGTACTTC	CASSLARQGGLGDGEGSYSYEQYF